Described below is a single T cell receptor (beta chain) sequence and its context. The source of the sample is a study of blood T cell repertoires in COVID-19. Study-level background: The origin of the acute and convalescent COVID-19 samples was the United States, Italy and Spain.

Profiled with immunoSEQ multiplex PCR; TCRdb holds only in-frame clones, not every one. The sample has 250,000 to 300,000 clones; about 85% are singletons. The sequenced material came from peripheral blood. The clonotype originates from a woman aged 45-65 years who had recovered from COVID-19.

The CDR3 region has the DNA TGTGCCAGCAGTGTGATAGGAGCACAAGAGACCCAGTACTTC. Protein sequence: CASSVIGAQETQYF. This chain connects TRBV2 to TRBJ2-5; D is unresolved. V lost 4 bases and J 2 bases, leaving 11 bases between the germline ends. The CDR3 runs to 14 residues. Germline lookup yields CDR1 SNHLY and CDR2 FYNNEI. The variable domain in full, completed from reference TRBV2 and TRBJ2-5, reads EPEVTQTPSHQVTQMGQEVILRCVPISNHLYFYWYRQILGQKVEFLVSFYNNEISEKSEIFDDQFSVERPDGSNFTLKIRSTKLEDSAMYFCASSVIGAQETQYFGPGTRLLVL.